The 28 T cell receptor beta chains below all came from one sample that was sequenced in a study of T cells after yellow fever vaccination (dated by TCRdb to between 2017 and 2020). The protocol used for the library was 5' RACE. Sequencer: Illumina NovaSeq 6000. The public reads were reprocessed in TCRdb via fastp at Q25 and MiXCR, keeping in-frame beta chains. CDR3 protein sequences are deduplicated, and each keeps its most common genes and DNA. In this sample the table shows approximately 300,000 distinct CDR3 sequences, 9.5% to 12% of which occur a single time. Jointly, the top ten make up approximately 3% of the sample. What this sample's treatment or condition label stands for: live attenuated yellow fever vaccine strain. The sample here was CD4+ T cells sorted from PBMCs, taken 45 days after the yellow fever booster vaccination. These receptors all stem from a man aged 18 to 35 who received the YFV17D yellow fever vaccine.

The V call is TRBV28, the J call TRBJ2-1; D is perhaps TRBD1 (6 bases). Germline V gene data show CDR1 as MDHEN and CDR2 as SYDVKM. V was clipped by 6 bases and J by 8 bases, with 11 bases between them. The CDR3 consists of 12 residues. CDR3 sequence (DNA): TGTGCCAGCAGCCTCAACAGGGATGAGCAGTTCTTC. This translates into CASSLNRDEQFF.

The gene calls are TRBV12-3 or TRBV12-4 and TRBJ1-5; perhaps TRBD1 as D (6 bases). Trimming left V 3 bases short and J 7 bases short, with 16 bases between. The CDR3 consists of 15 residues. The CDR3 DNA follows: TGTGCCAGCAGTTTTATGATGGGACAAGAACAGCCCCAGCATTTT. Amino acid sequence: CASSFMMGQEQPQHF.

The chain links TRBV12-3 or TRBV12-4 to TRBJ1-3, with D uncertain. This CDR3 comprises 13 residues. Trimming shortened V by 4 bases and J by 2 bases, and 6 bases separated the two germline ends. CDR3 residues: CASSWGAGNTIYF. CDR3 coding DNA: TGTGCCAGCAGTTGGGGTGCTGGAAACACCATATATTTT.

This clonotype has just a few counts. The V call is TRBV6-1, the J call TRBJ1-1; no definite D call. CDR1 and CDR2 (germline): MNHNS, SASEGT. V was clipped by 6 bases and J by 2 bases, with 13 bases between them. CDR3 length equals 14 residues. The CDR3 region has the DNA TGTGCCAGCAGCCACCTATTGGATAACACTGAAGCTTTCTTT. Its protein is CASSHLLDNTEAFF.

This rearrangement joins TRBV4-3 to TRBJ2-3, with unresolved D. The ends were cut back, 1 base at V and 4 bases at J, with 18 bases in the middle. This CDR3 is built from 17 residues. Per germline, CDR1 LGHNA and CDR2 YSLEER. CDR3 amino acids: CASSQGAQFKLPDTQYF. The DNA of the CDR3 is TGCGCCAGCAGCCAAGGGGCGCAATTTAAGCTCCCAGATACGCAGTATTTT.

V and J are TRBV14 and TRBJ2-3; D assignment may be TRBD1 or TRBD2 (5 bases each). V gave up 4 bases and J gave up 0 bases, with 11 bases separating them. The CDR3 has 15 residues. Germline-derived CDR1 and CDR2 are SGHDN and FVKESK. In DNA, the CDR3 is TGTGCCAGCAGCCCCCGGGGCAGAAGCACAGATACGCAGTATTTT. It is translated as CASSPRGRSTDTQYF.

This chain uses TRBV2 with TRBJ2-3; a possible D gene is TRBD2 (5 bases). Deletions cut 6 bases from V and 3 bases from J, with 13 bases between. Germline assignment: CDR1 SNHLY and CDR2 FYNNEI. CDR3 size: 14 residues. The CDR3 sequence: CASRERPTTDTQYF. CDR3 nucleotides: TGTGCCAGCAGAGAGCGGCCGACTACAGATACGCAGTATTTT.

This CDR3 is CAISEAGNSGGDEQFF. Here the CDR3 DNA reads TGTGCCATCAGTGAGGCCGGGAATAGCGGGGGCGATGAGCAGTTCTTC. V usage is TRBV10-3 and J usage is TRBJ2-1, with 9 bases identical to TRBD2. CDR1 is ENHRY, CDR2 SYGVKD, per germline. The CDR3 is made up of 16 amino acids. V was clipped by 2 bases and J by 8 bases; unmatched bases: 10.

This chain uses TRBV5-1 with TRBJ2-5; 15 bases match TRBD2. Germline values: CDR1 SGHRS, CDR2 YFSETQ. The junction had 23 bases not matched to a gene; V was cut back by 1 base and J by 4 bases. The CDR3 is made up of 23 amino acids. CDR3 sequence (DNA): TGCGCCAGCAGCTTGTCCGCGAGACGGACTAGCGGGGGGGCCTGGAAGGTAGTAGAGACCCAGTACTTC. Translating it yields CASSLSARRTSGGAWKVVETQYF.

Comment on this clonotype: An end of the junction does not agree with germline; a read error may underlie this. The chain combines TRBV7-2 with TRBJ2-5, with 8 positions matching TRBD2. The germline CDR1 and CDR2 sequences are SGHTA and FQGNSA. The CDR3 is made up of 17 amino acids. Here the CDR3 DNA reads TGTGCCAGCAGCTTAGGGGCTCCGGGGGGGTACCATGAGACCCAGTACTTC. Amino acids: CASSLGAPGGYHETQYF.

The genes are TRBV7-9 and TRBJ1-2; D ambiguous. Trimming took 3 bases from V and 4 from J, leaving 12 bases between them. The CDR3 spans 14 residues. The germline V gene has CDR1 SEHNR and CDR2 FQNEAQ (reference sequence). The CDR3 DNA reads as TGTGCCAGCAGCTTCCCCGCGTTCGCCTATGGCTACACCTTC. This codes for CASSFPAFAYGYTF.

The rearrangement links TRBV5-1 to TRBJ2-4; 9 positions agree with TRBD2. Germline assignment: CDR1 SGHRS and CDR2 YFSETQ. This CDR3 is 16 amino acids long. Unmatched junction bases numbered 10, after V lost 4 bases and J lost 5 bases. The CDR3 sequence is CASSPAGGPEENIQYF. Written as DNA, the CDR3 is TGCGCCAGCAGCCCGGCGGGGGGGCCTGAAGAAAACATTCAGTACTTC.

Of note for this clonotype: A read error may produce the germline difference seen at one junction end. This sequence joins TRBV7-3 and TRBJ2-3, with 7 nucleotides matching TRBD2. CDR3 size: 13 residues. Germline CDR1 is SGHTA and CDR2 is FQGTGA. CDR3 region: CACSLREADTEYF. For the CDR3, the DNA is TGTGCCTGCAGCTTACGGGAGGCAGATACGGAGTATTTT.

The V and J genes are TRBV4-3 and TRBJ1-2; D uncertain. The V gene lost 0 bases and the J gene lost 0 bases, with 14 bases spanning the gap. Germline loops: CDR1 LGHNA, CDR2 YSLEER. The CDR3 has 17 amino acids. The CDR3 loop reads CASSQDIGGRANYGYTF. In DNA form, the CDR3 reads TGCGCCAGCAGCCAAGATATCGGCGGCCGGGCTAACTATGGCTACACCTTC.

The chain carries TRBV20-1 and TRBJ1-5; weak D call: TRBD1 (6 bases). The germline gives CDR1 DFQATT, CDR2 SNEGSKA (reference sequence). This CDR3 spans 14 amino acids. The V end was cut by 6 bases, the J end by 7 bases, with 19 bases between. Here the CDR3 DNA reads TGCAGTGCCACCCTCCCGCAGGGGAGGCAGCCCCAGCATTTT. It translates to CSATLPQGRQPQHF.

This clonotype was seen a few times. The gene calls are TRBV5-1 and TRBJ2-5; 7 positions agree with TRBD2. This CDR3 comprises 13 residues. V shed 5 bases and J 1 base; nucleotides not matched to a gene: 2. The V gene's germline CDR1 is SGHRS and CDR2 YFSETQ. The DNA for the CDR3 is TGCGCCAGCAGGGGAGGGACCCAAGAGACCCAGTACTTC. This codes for CASRGGTQETQYF.

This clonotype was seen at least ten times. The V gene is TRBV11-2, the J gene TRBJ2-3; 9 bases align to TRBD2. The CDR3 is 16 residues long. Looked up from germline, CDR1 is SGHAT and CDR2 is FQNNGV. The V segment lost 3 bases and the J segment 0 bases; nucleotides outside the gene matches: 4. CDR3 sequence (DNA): TGTGCCAGCAGCTTGGGAGCGGGGGGTAGCACAGATACGCAGTATTTT. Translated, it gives CASSLGAGGSTDTQYF. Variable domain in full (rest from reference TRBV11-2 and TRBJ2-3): EAGVAQSPRYKIIEKRQSVAFWCNPISGHATLYWYQQILGQGPKLLIQFQNNGVVDDSQLPKDRFSAERLKGVDSTLKIQPAKLEDSAVYLCASSLGAGGSTDTQYFGPGTRLTVL.

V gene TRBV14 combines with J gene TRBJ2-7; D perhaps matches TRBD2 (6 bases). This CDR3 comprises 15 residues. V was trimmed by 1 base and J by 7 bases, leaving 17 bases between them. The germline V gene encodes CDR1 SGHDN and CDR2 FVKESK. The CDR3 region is CASSQVGGAPGEQYF. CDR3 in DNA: TGTGCCAGCAGCCAAGTTGGCGGGGCCCCGGGGGAGCAGTACTTC.

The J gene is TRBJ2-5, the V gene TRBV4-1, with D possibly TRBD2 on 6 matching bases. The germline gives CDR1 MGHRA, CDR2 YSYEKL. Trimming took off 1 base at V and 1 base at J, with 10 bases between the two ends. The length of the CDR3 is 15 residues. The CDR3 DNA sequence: TGCGCCAGCAGCCAAGCGGGACTTCCCCAAGAGACCCAGTACTTC. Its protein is CASSQAGLPQETQYF.

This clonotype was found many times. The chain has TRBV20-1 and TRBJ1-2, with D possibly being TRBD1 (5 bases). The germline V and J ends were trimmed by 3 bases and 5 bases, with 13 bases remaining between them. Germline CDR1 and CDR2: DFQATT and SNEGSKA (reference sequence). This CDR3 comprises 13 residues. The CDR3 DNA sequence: TGCAGTGCTAGTTTGACAGCTTTTTATGGCTACACCTTC. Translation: CSASLTAFYGYTF.

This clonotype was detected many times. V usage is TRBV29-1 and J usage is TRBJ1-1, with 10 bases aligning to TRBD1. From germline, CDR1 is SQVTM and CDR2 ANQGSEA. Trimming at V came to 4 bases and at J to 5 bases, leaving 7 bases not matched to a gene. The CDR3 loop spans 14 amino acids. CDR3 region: CSVVDRGQGTEAFF. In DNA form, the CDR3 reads TGCAGCGTTGTCGACAGGGGGCAAGGAACTGAAGCTTTCTTT.

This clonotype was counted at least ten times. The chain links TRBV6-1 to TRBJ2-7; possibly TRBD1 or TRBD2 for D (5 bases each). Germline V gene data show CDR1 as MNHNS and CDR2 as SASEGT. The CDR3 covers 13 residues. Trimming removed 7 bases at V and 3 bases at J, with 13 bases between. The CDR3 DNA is TGTGCCAGCACCCGGGGCAGGGTCTACGAGCAGTACTTC. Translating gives CASTRGRVYEQYF.

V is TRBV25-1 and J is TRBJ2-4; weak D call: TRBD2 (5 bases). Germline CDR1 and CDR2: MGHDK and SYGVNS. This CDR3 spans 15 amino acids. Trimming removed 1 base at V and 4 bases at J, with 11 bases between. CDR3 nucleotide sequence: TGTGCCAGCAGTGAATTGGGCAGAGGGAAAAACATTCAGTACTTC. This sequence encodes CASSELGRGKNIQYF.

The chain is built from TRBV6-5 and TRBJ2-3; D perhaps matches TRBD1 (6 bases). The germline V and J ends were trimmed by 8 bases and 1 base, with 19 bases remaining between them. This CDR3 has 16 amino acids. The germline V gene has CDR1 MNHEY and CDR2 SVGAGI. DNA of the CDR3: TGTGCCAGCTCCCTCGGCAGGGGATGGGGCACAGATACGCAGTATTTT. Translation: CASSLGRGWGTDTQYF.

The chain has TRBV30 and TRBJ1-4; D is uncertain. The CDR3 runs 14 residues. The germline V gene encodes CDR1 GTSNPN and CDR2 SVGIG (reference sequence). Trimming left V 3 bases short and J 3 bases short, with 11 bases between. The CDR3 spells CAWSDGPANEKLFF. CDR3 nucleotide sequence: TGTGCCTGGAGCGACGGTCCGGCTAATGAAAAACTGTTTTTT.

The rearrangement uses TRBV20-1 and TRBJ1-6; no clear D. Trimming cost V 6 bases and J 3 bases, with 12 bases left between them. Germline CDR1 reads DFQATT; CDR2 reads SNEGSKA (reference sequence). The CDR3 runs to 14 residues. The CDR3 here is CSASADLYNSPLHF. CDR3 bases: TGCAGTGCCTCGGCGGATCTCTATAATTCACCCCTCCACTTT.

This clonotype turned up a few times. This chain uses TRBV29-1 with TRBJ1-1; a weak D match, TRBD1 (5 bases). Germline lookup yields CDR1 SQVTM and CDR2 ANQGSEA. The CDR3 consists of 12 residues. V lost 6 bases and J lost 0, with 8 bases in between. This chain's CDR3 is CSVGHLNTEAFF. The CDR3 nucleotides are TGCAGCGTAGGACACCTGAACACTGAAGCTTTCTTT.

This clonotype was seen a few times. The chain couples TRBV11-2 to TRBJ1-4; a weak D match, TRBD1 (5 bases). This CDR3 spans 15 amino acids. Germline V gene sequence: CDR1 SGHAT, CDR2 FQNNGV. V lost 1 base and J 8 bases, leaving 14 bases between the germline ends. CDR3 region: CASSLVTGSWEKLFF. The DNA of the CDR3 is TGTGCCAGCAGCTTAGTAACAGGCTCCTGGGAAAAACTGTTTTTT.